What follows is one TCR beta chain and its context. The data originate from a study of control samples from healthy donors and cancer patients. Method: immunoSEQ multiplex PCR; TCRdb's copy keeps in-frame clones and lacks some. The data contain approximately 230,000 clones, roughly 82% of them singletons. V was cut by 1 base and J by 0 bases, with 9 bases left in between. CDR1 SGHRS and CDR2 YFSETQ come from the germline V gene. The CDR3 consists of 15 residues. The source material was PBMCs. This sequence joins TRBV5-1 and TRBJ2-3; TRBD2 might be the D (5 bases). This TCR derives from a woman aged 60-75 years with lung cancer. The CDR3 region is CASSLTSFSTDTQYF. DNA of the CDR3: TGCGCCAGCAGCTTGACTAGTTTTAGCACAGATACGCAGTATTTT.